This TCR beta chain was observed in a study of cytomegalovirus exposure and HLA in healthy donors. Study summary: Roughly 77 million unique TCRs from HLA-typed donors made up an early data release.

The CDR3 runs 13 residues. The germline V gene has CDR1 MNHEY and CDR2 SVGAGI. The germline V and J ends were trimmed by 11 bases and 5 bases, with 18 bases remaining between them. With 60 Vbeta and 13 Jbeta primers, the PCR was carried out. Sequencing used immunoSEQ multiplex PCR; TCRdb keeps in-frame clones, though not all of them. In the table there are approximately 150,000 clones, roughly 80% of which are singletons. The rearrangement joins TRBV6-5 to TRBJ2-5; maybe TRBD2 (7 bases). What was sequenced was PBMCs. This receptor was identified in a human donor in good health. CDR3 residues: CAAGASGSETQYF. CDR3 DNA sequence: TGTGCCGCGGGGGCTAGCGGTTCGGAGACCCAGTACTTC.